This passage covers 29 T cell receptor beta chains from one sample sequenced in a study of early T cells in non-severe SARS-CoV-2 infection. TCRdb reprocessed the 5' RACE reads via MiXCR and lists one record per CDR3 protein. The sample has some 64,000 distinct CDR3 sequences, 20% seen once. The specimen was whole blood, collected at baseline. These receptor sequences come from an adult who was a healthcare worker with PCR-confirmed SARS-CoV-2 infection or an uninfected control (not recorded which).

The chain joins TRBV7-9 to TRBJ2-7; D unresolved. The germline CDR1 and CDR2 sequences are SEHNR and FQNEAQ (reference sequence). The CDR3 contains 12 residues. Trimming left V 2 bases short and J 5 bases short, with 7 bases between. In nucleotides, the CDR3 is TGTGCCAGCAGCTTACTTTTCAACGAGCAGTACTTC. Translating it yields CASSLLFNEQYF.

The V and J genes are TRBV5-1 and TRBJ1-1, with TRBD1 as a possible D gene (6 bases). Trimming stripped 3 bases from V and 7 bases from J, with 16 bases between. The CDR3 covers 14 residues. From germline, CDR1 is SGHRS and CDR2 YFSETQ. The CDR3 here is CASSWTQGFGEAFF. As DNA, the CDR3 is TGCGCCAGCAGCTGGACACAGGGTTTCGGTGAAGCTTTCTTT.

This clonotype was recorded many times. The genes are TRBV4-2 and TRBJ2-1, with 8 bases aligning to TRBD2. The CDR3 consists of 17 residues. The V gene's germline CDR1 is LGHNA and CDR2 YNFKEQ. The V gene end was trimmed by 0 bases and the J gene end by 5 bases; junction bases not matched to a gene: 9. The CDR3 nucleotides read TGTGCCAGCAGCCAAGAGGGAAATGGAGCGGGGGACAATGAGCAGTTCTTC. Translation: CASSQEGNGAGDNEQFF.

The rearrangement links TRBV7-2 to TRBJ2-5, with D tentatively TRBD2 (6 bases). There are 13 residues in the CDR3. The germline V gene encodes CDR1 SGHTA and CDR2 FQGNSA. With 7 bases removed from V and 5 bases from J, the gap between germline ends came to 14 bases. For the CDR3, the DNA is TGTGCCAGCACCCCGGGGACTTGGGAGACCCAGTACTTC. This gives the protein CASTPGTWETQYF. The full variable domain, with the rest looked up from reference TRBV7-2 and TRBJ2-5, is GAGVSQSPSNKVTEKGKDVELRCDPISGHTALYWYRQSLGQGLEFLIYFQGNSAPDKSGLPSDRFSAERTGGSVSTLTIQRTQQEDSAVYLCASTPGTWETQYFGPGTRLLVL.

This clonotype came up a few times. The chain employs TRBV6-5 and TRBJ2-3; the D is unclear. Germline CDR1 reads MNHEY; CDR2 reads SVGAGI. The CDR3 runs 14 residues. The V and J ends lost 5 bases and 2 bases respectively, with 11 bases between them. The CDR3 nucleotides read TGTGCCAGCAGTCCCTTAACAACCACAGATACGCAGTATTTT. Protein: CASSPLTTTDTQYF.

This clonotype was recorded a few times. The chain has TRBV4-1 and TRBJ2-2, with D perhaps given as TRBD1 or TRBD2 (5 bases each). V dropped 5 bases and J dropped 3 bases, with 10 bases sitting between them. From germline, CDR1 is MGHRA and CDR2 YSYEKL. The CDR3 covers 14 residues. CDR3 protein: CASSRPGHTGELFF. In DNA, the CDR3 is TGCGCCAGCAGCAGACCGGGACACACCGGGGAGCTGTTTTTT.

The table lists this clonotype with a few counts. The CDR3 reads CSVSDGGGTPLHF. The CDR3 region has the DNA TGCAGCGTTAGCGACGGGGGGGGCACACCCCTCCACTTT. V and J are TRBV29-1 and TRBJ1-6; perhaps TRBD1 as D (6 bases). Germline-derived CDR1 and CDR2 are SQVTM and ANQGSEA. Trimming removed 5 bases from V and 11 bases from J, with 16 bases in between. The CDR3 totals 13 residues. Full variable domain (remainder filled in from reference TRBV29-1 and TRBJ1-6): SAVISQKPSRDICQRGTSLTIQCQVDSQVTMMFWYRQQPGQSLTLIATANQGSEATYESGFVIDKFPISRPNLTFSTLTVSNMSPEDSSIYLCSVSDGGGTPLHFGNGTRLTVT.

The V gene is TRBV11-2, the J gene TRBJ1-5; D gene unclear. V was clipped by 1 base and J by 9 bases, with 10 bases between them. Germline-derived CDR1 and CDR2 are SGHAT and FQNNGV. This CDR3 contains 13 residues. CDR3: CASSLAGSRPQHF. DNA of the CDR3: TGTGCCAGCAGCTTAGCCGGTTCTAGGCCCCAGCATTTT.

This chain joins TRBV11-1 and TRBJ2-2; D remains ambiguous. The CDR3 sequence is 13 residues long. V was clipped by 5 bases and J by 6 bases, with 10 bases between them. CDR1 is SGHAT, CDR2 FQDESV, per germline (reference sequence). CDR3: CASSPGVPGELFF. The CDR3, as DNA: TGTGCCAGCAGCCCAGGAGTCCCCGGGGAGCTGTTTTTT.

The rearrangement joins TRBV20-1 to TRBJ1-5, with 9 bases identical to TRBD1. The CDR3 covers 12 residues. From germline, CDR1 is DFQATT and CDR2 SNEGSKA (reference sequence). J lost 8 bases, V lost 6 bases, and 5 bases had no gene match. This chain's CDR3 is CSAGQGAKPQHF. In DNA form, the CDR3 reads TGCAGTGCGGGACAGGGCGCGAAGCCCCAGCATTTT.

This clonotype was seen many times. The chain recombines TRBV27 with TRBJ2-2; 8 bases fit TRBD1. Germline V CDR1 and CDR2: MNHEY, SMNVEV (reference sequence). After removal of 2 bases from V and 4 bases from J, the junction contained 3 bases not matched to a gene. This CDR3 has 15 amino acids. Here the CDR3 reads CASSLGQGFTGELFF. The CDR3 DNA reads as TGTGCCAGCAGTTTAGGACAGGGTTTCACCGGGGAGCTGTTTTTT.

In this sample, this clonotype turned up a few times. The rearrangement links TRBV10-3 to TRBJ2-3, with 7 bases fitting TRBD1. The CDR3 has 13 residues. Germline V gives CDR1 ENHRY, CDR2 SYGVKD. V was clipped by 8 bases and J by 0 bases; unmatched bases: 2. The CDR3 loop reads CAIRDSSTDTQYF. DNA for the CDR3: TGTGCCATCCGGGACAGTAGCACAGATACGCAGTATTTT.

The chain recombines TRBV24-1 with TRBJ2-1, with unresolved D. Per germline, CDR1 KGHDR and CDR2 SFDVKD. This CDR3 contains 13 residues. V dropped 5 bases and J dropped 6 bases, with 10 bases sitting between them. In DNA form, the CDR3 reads TGTGCCACCAGTGCTCGGCAATCCAATGAGCAGTTCTTC. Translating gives CATSARQSNEQFF.

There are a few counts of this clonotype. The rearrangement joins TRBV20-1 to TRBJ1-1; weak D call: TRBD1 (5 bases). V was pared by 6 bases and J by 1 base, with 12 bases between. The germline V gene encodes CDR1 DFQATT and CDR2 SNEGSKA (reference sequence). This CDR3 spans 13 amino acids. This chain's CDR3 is CSAEGARNTEAFF. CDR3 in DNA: TGCAGTGCGGAAGGGGCGCGGAACACTGAAGCTTTCTTT.

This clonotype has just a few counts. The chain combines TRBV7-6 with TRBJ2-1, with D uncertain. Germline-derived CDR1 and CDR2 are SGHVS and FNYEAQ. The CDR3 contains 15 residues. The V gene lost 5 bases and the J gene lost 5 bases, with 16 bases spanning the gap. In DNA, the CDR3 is TGTGCCAGCAGCCCCCCGACGGGCTATGACAATGAGCAGTTCTTC. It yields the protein CASSPPTGYDNEQFF.

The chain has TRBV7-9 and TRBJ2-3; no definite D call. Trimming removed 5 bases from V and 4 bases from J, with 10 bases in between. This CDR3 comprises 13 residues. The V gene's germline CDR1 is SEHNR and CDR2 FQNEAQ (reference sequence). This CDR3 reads CASSTRRSDTQYF. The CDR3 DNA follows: TGTGCCAGCAGCACAAGACGGTCAGATACGCAGTATTTT. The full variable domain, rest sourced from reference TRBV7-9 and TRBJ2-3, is DTGVSQNPRHKITKRGQNVTFRCDPISEHNRLYWYRQTLGQGPEFLTYFQNEAQLEKSRLLSDRFSAERPKGSFSTLEIQRTEQGDSAMYLCASSTRRSDTQYFGPGTRLTVL.

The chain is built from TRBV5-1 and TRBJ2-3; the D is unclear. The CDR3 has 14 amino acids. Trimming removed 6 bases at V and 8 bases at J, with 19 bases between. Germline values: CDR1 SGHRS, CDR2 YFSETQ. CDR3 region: CASMAMASGGTQYF. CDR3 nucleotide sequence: TGCGCCAGCATGGCAATGGCATCCGGCGGTACGCAGTATTTT.

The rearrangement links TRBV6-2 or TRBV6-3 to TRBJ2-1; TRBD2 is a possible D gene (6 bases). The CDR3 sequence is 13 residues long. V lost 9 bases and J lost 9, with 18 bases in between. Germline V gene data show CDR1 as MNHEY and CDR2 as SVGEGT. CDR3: CASLRDLYGEQFF. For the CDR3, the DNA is TGTGCCAGTCTCCGGGACTTGTATGGTGAGCAGTTCTTC.

CDR3 loop: CASTYSTGRNTEAFF. For the CDR3, the DNA is TGTGCCAGCACCTACTCGACAGGGCGGAACACTGAAGCTTTCTTT. V usage is TRBV12-3 or TRBV12-4 and J usage is TRBJ1-1, with 7 bases identical to TRBD1. Losses at the gene ends were 7 bases for V and 1 base for J; bases not matched to a gene: 9. This CDR3 region has 15 residues.

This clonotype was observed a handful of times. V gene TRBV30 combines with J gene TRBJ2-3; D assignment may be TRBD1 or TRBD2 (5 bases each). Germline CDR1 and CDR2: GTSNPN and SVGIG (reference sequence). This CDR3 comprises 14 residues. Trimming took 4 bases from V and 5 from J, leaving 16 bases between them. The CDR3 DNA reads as TGTGCCTGGAAGCCCGGGGTAAGGGGAGATACGCAGTATTTT. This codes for CAWKPGVRGDTQYF. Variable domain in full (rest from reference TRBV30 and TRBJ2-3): SQTIHQWPATLVQPVGSPLSLECTVEGTSNPNLYWYRQAAGRGLQLLFYSVGIGQISSEVPQNLSASRPQDRQFILSSKKLLLSDSGFYLCAWKPGVRGDTQYFGPGTRLTVL.

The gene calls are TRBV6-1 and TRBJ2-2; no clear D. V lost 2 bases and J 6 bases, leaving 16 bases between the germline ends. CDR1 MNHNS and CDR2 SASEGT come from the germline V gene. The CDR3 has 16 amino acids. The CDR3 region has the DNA TGTGCCAGCAGTGAATGGTTGGGCTCCAAGGCCGGGGAGCTGTTTTTT. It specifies CASSEWLGSKAGELFF.

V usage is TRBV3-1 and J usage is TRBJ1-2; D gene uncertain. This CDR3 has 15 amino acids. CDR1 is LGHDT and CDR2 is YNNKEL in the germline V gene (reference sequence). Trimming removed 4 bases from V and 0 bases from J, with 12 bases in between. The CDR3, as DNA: TGTGCCAGCAGCCCCAAAGCACAGCCTAACTATGGCTACACCTTC. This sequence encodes CASSPKAQPNYGYTF.

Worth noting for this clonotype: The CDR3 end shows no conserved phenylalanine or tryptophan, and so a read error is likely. The CDR3 DNA sequence: TGTGCCAGCAGCCCTCAGGGACTAGCGGGGGAGAACACCGGGGAGCTGTTTTTA. It codes for CASSPQGLAGENTGELFL. This chain links TRBV3-1 with TRBJ2-2; 14 bases are a match to TRBD2. Trimming cost V 4 bases and J 1 base; bases outside gene matches: 5. The V gene's germline CDR1 is LGHDT and CDR2 YNNKEL (reference sequence). The CDR3 runs to 18 residues.

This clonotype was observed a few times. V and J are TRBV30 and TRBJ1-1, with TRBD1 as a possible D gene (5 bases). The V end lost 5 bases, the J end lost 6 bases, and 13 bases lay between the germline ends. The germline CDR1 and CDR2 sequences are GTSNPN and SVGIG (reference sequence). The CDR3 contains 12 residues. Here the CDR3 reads CAWGRGEAEAFF. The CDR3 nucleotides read TGTGCCTGGGGTCGGGGGGAGGCTGAAGCTTTCTTT.

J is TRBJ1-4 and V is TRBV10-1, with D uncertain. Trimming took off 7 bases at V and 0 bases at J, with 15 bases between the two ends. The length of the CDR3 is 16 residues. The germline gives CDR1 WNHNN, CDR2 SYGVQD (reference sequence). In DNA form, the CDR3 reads TGCGCCAGCACCGAGGCTCCCTATGCAACTAATGAAAAACTGTTTTTT. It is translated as CASTEAPYATNEKLFF.

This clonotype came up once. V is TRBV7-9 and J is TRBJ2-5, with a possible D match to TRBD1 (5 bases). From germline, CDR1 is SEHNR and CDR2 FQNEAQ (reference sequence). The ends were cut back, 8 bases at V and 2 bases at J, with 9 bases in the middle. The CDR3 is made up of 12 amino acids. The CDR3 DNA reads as TGTGCCAGCCGTGACAGACAAGAGACCCAGTACTTC. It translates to CASRDRQETQYF.

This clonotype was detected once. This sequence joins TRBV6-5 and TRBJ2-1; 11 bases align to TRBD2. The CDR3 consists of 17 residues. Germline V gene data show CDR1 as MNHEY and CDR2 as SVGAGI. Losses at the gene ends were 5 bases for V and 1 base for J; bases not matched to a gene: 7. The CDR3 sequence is CASSPLAGGRSYNEQFF. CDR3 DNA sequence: TGTGCCAGCAGTCCTCTAGCGGGGGGTCGATCCTACAATGAGCAGTTCTTC.

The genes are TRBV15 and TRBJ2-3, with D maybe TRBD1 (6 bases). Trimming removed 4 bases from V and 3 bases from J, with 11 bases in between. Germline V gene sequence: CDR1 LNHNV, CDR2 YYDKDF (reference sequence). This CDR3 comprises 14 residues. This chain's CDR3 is CATSTQGSTDTQYF. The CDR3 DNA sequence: TGTGCCACCAGCACGCAGGGGTCGACAGATACGCAGTATTTT.

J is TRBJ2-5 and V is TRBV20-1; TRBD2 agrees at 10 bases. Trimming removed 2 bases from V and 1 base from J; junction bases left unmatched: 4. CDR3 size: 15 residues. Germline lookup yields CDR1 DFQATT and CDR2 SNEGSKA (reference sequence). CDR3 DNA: TGCAGTGCTAGACCGGGACTAGCGAGCCAAGAGACCCAGTACTTC. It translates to CSARPGLASQETQYF.